This T cell receptor beta chain originates from a study of shared clonotypes between healthy human individuals. Study-level points and caveats: Sequencing depth was expected to affect clonotype sharing among donors.

An assay was performed, and its level was deep. TCRdb's table, derived via immunoSEQ multiplex PCR, lists solely in-frame clones and lacks some. The sample lists about 490,000 clones, approximately 80% occurring once. Comments on this clone: As yet, its antigen is unknown.

CDR3 size: 16 residues. In germline, CDR1 is LNHDA, CDR2 SQIVND (reference sequence). V was trimmed by 6 bases and J by 2 bases, leaving 20 bases between them. This receptor was identified in a woman aged 40 to 55 in good health. Some clones in this sample may be carry-over from other donors' samples. Sequencing used PBMCs. V is TRBV19 and J is TRBJ2-7, with D unresolved. The CDR3 coding sequence is TGTGCCAGTAGCAAAAACCGGGCCCCAGGACCCTACGAGCAGTACTTC. Its protein is CASSKNRAPGPYEQYF.